This note documents a single T cell receptor beta chain sequence. The target antigen is unknown. The sample is drawn from a study of blood T cells in healthy people across ages. Study-level results: Those diversity estimates obtained from one million T cells were thought to be underestimates.

Next came a second PCR, run for about 6 to 12 cycles, which used a sample-barcoded 5' primer along with a J-beta primer mix. TCRdb reprocessed the 5' RACE reads via MiXCR and lists one record per CDR3 protein. The sample yields 1.5 million to 2 million distinct CDR3 sequences, roughly two fifths seen once. V gave up 7 bases and J gave up 2 bases, with 14 bases separating them. The CDR3 spans 14 residues. CDR1 is SNHLY and CDR2 is FYNNEI in the germline V gene. V is TRBV2 and J is TRBJ2-5; D is unresolved. The sample was blood. The TCR comes from a human donor in good health. The DNA for the CDR3 is TGTGCCAGCAAACTTCGGAGTGGGCAAGAGACCCAGTACTTC. This gives the protein CASKLRSGQETQYF.